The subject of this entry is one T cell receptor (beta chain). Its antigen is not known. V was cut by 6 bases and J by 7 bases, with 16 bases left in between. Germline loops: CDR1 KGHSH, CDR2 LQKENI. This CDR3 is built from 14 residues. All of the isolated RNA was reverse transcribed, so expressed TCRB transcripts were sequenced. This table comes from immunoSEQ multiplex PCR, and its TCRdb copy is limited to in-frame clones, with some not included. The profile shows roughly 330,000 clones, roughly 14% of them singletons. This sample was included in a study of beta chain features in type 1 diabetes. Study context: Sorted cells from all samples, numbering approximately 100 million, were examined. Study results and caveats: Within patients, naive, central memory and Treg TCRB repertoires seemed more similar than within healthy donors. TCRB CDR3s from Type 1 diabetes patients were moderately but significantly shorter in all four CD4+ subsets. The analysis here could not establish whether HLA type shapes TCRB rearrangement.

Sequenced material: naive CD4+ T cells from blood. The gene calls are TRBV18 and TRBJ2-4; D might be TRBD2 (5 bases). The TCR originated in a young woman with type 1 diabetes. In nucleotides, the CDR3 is TGTGCCAGCTCGCCAGAGGGTTCCTCTAACATTCAGTACTTC. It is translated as CASSPEGSSNIQYF.